One T cell receptor (beta chain) is described in this entry. This specimen belongs to a study of shared T cell receptors in the human thymus. TCRdb's copy holds only in-frame clones and misses some; the assay was immunoSEQ multiplex PCR. This table has about 660,000 clones, over 75% appearing once. These data were also reused for a study on human thymus T cells. That study reports: Biased V and J segment usage appeared in thymus and peripheral blood. Related studies noted strongly shared thymic repertoires across unrelated people.

The sequenced material came from thymocytes. The source of this sequence is a boy in the first two years of life with a congenital heart defect.

CDR3 in amino acids: CASSHEGSGYTF. The CDR3 DNA reads TGCGCCAGCAGCCACGAAGGGAGTGGCTACACCTTC. The V gene is TRBV4-3, the J gene TRBJ1-2; no clear D. Germline V lookup: CDR1 LGHNA, CDR2 YSLEER. The CDR3 loop spans 12 amino acids. With 3 bases removed from V and 7 bases from J, the gap between germline ends came to 9 bases.